Detailed here is one T cell receptor beta chain. The antigen is undetermined. This specimen belongs to a study of T cells in localized non-small cell lung cancer. Study outcomes and limitations: Compared with tumor, uninvolved adjacent lung displayed greater T cell clonality, ranking highest overall. Out of the top 100 tumor clones, a median around 57 were seen in adjacent lung. Tumor samples were not multi-region, leaving intratumor heterogeneity unexcluded.

Profiled with immunoSEQ multiplex PCR; TCRdb holds only in-frame clones, not every one. Altogether roughly 14,000 clones are present, 65% to 85% being singletons, with the ten largest covering 4.1%. The material sequenced was peripheral blood, taken before any cancer treatment. The TCR sequence derives from an older female donor with stage I squamous cell lung carcinoma.

The DNA for the CDR3 is TGTGCCAGCAGTGAAACCCGGGGGCGGGGCACTGAAGCTTTCTTT. Its protein is CASSETRGRGTEAFF. The chain recombines TRBV2 with TRBJ1-1; D might be TRBD1 (6 bases). CDR1 SNHLY and CDR2 FYNNEI come from the germline V gene. The CDR3 covers 15 residues. V dropped 2 bases and J dropped 4 bases, with 14 bases sitting between them.